This paragraph reports one TCR beta chain. Its antigen is not identified. This sample was included in a study of T cells after posttransplantation cyclophosphamide. Findings and limits, study-wide: Tissue-infiltrating T cells from skin or gut overlapped little with blood T cells. TRB clonality was highly associated with recipient CMV seropositivity and reactivation. Later post-transplant blood repertoires were often dominated by donor CD8+ memory clones.

Trimming took 5 bases from V and 4 from J; bases not matched to a gene: 9. CDR3 length equals 15 residues. Germline CDR1 MNHEY, CDR2 SVGAGI. Treatment was busulfan-fludarabine conditioning, a marrow graft, and cyclophosphamide on days +3 and +4. The method was immunoSEQ multiplex PCR; TCRdb's version includes in-frame clones alone and lacks a portion of them. Found here are about 10,000 clones, roughly 80% of them singletons; the top ten hold roughly 15%. The chain is built from TRBV6-5 and TRBJ1-1; 8 nucleotides line up with TRBD1. This clonotype was sampled from a female patient aged 40 to 50 who received an allogeneic stem cell transplant from a related donor, was CMV-positive, and had no GVHD. Some T cells may possibly be graft donor cells. The sequencing used PBMCs, collected roughly 2,000 days after a stem cell transplant with posttransplant cyclophosphamide. This chain's CDR3 is CASSLPDREGTEAFF. CDR3 coding DNA: TGTGCCAGCAGTCTACCGGACAGGGAAGGCACTGAAGCTTTCTTT.